These 9 T cell receptor beta chains originate from one sample sequenced in a study of blood T cell repertoires in COVID-19. The assay was immunoSEQ multiplex PCR, and TCRdb's table has in-frame clones only and misses some. The repertoire holds under 250,000 clones, with about nine tenths as singletons. Sequenced material: PBMCs or T cells enriched from blood (not recorded which). The receptors shown here come from a man aged 40-49 years who had recovered from COVID-19.

This chain links TRBV29-1 with TRBJ2-3; TRBD2 aligns across 13 bases. Per the germline V gene, CDR1 is SQVTM and CDR2 is ANQGSEA. The V gene end was trimmed by 4 bases and the J gene end by 2 bases; junction bases not matched to a gene: 9. The CDR3 extends over 17 amino acids. The CDR3 loop is CSVGDPGLAGNTDTQYF. DNA for the CDR3: TGCAGCGTTGGTGATCCGGGACTAGCGGGAAACACAGATACGCAGTATTTT.

The V and J genes are TRBV18 and TRBJ2-7, with D possibly matching TRBD2 (6 bases). The CDR3 has 14 residues. Germline loops: CDR1 KGHSH, CDR2 LQKENI. V shed 8 bases and J shed 5 bases, with 19 bases lying between them. The CDR3 DNA reads as TGTGCCAGCAAATTGGGGGAGGCGGTAAACGAGCAGTACTTC. This codes for CASKLGEAVNEQYF.

The chain uses TRBV27 and TRBJ1-5; 9 bases match TRBD1. Germline V lookup: CDR1 MNHEY, CDR2 SMNVEV (reference sequence). The V gene end was trimmed by 6 bases and the J gene end by 1 base; junction bases not matched to a gene: 4. The CDR3 length is 15 residues. The CDR3 sequence is CASSTTGGSNQPQHF. CDR3 DNA sequence: TGTGCCAGCAGCACTACAGGGGGCAGCAATCAGCCCCAGCATTTT.

The V gene is TRBV29-1, the J gene TRBJ1-1, with a tentative D call TRBD1 (6 bases). V was clipped by 5 bases and J by 2 bases, with 9 bases between them. Germline CDR1 SQVTM, CDR2 ANQGSEA. The length of the CDR3 is 12 residues. The CDR3 coding sequence is TGCAGCGTTCGGACAGATAACACTGAAGCTTTCTTT. It specifies CSVRTDNTEAFF. Looking up the rest from reference TRBV29-1 and TRBJ1-1 gives the full variable domain: SAVISQKPSRDICQRGTSLTIQCQVDSQVTMMFWYRQQPGQSLTLIATANQGSEATYESGFVIDKFPISRPNLTFSTLTVSNMSPEDSSIYLCSVRTDNTEAFFGQGTRLTVV.

This clone turned up a few times. The chain combines TRBV2 with TRBJ2-3; D is possibly TRBD2 (5 bases). This CDR3 comprises 15 residues. Germline lookup yields CDR1 SNHLY and CDR2 FYNNEI. V was cut by 2 bases and J by 4 bases, with 13 bases left in between. CDR3 nucleotide sequence: TGTGCCAGCAGTGAATCTGGACTCATGGCAGATACGCAGTATTTT. It yields the protein CASSESGLMADTQYF.

This chain joins TRBV3-1 (or the pseudogene TRBV3-2) and TRBJ2-7; D remains unclear. The germline V and J ends were trimmed by 5 bases and 1 base, with 12 bases remaining between them. CDR1 LGHDT and CDR2 YNNKEL come from the germline V gene (reference sequence). The CDR3 is 14 residues long. CDR3 nucleotides: TGTGCCAGCAGCGCCCAGGTTGATTCCTACGAGCAGTACTTC. Its protein is CASSAQVDSYEQYF.

The rearrangement joins TRBV6-2 or TRBV6-3 to TRBJ1-2; tentatively, D is TRBD1 (5 bases). CDR1 is MNHEY and CDR2 is SVGEGT in the germline V gene. The V gene lost 2 bases and the J gene lost 3 bases, with 7 bases spanning the gap. The CDR3 runs 13 residues. The CDR3 reads CASSYTGDYGYTF. The CDR3 DNA follows: TGTGCCAGCAGTTACACGGGGGACTATGGCTACACCTTC.

The rearrangement links TRBV4-3 to TRBJ1-1; TRBD1 might be the D (5 bases). Germline CDR1 and CDR2: LGHNA and YSLEER. The V end was cut by 0 bases, the J end by 4 bases, with 15 bases between. The CDR3 has 16 residues. CDR3 nucleotide sequence: TGCGCCAGCAGCCAAGACGACAGATCGGGTGGCACTGAAGCTTTCTTT. It encodes CASSQDDRSGGTEAFF.

This rearrangement joins TRBV3-1 (or the pseudogene TRBV3-2) to TRBJ2-1; TRBD2 is a possible D gene (5 bases). Germline V gives CDR1 LGHDT, CDR2 YNNKEL (reference sequence). This CDR3 spans 15 amino acids. Trimming pared 0 bases from V and 8 bases from J, leaving 14 bases between. CDR3 nucleotide sequence: TGTGCCAGCAGCCAAGATGTCACCGGGGTGGATGAGCAGTTCTTC. Translated: CASSQDVTGVDEQFF.